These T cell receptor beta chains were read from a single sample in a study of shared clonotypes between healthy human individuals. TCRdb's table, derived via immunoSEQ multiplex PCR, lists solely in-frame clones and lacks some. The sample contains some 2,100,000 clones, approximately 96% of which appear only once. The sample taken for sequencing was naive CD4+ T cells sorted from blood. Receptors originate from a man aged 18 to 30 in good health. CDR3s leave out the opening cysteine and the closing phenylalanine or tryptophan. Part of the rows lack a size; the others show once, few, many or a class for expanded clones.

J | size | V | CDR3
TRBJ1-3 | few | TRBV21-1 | ASRSLGTYRLSGNTIY
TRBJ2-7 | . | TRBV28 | ASSFQGSYEQY
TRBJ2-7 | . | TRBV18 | ASSPRSGLSYEQY
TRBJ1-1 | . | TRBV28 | ASSPRGFTEAF
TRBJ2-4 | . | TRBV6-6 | ASSYSSGVAKNIQY
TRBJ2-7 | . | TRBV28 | ASNTGLGGFYEQY
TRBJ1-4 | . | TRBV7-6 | ASSSGGLPNEKLF
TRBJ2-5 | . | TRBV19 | ASRQGNEETQY
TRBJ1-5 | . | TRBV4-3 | ASSQGQGRNQPQH
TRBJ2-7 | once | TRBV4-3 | ASSRRQGADEQY
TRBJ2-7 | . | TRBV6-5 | ASSMTSILTYEQY
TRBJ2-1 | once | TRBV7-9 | ASSPKVLAGGPLYNEQF
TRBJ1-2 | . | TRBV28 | ASTQGVDGYT
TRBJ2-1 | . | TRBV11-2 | ASRLGNGREQF
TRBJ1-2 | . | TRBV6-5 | ASSYGQGASGYT
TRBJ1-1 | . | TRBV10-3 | ATQGGGQNTEAF
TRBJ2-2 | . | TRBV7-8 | ASSLGSSGRTGELF